Listed below are T cell receptor beta chains from one sample, sequenced in a study of cytomegalovirus exposure and HLA in healthy donors. This table comes from immunoSEQ multiplex PCR, and its TCRdb copy is limited to in-frame clones, with some not included. The table has more than 120,000 clones, over 65% seen once. The specimen sequenced was PBMCs. These receptors were taken from a male donor in good health and CMV-seronegative. The CDR3 runs from the conserved cysteine through the conserved F or W. The order of the fields is clone size, D gene, J gene, V gene, CDR3 DNA, CDR3 protein. D genes are given only for firm matches. Size values are once, few and many counts, or a class for expanded clones, and some rows have none.

>NA|TRBD2|TRBJ2-1|TRBV11-2
TGTGCCAGCAGCTTATCTGCGACTAGCGGCTATGAGCAGTTCTTC
CASSLSATSGYEQFF
>NA|TRBD2|TRBJ2-2|TRBV7-9
TGTACCAGCAGCCTAACAGTACTAGCGGGAAAAGGGGACGGGGAGCTGTTTTTT
CTSSLTVLAGKGDGELFF
>NA|NA|TRBJ1-2|TRBV18
TGTGCCAGCTCACCAACTGCAGTTAGGGGGAACGGCTACACCTTC
CASSPTAVRGNGYTF
>NA|TRBD2|TRBJ2-7|TRBV6-5
TGTGCCAGCAGCGCCGGGACTAGCGCCTACGAGCAGTACTTC
CASSAGTSAYEQYF
>NA|NA|TRBJ2-4|TRBV4-2
TGTGCCAGCAGCCTGGGACATGGAAACATTCAGTACTTC
CASSLGHGNIQYF
>NA|TRBD1|TRBJ1-1|TRBV27
TGTGCCAGCAGCTACCTTACAGGGGGAGGAATGAACACTGAAGCTTTCTTT
CASSYLTGGGMNTEAFF
>NA|NA|TRBJ1-2|TRBV2
TGTGCCAGCAGTTTACAGGGATATGGCTACACCTTC
CASSLQGYGYTF
>NA|NA|TRBJ2-2|TRBV7-3
TGTGCCAGCAGCTCTTCGAACACCGGGGAGCTGTTTTTT
CASSSSNTGELFF
>NA|NA|TRBJ2-5|TRBV18
TGTGCCAGCCAACGGGGGTCCCAAGAGACCCAGTACTTC
CASQRGSQETQYF
>NA|TRBD2|TRBJ2-7|TRBV6-5
TGTGCCAGCAGTTCGGGACTAGCGGGAGCCTCCTACGAGCAGTACTTC
CASSSGLAGASYEQYF
>NA|NA|TRBJ2-1|TRBV7-9
TGTGCCAGCAGCTTTCCTAGCGAGAGGGAGCATGAGCAGTTCTTC
CASSFPSEREHEQFF
>NA|TRBD2|TRBJ2-3|TRBV4-2
TGTGCCAGCAGCCACCTACTTGGGAGGGCGGGAGGGGGCACAGATACGCAGTATTTT
CASSHLLGRAGGGTDTQYF
>NA|NA|TRBJ2-7|TRBV20-1
TGCAGTGCTGGATACCTCGGGGAGCAGTACTTC
CSAGYLGEQYF
>NA|TRBD2|TRBJ2-3|TRBV7-8
TGTGCCAGCAGCCCCAACCCGGGACTAGCTAGGAGCGATACGCAGTATTTT
CASSPNPGLARSDTQYF
>NA|NA|TRBJ2-3|TRBV4-3
TGCGCCAGCAGCCTGGGACTTAACACAGATACGCAGTATTTT
CASSLGLNTDTQYF
>NA|NA|TRBJ2-7|TRBV13
TGTGCCAGCAGTCTGGCATACGAGCAGTACTTC
CASSLAYEQYF
>NA|TRBD1|TRBJ2-7|TRBV5-5
TGTGCCAGCAGCGCCCCCCCAGGGGGCACCTACGAGCAGTACTTC
CASSAPPGGTYEQYF
>few|NA|TRBJ2-7|TRBV19
TGTGCCAGTAGTGATAGGAGGGCCGACGACTACGAGCAGTACTTC
CASSDRRADDYEQYF
>NA|TRBD1|TRBJ1-2|TRBV7-9
TGTGCCAGCAGCCCTACAGGGGGTAGCTATGGCTACACCTTC
CASSPTGGSYGYTF
>NA|NA|TRBJ2-5|TRBV6-5
TGTGCCAGCAGTTACTCGGCCGGGGCGGGGTGGACCCAGTACTTC
CASSYSAGAGWTQYF
>NA|NA|TRBJ1-1|TRBV6-5
TGTGCCAGCAGTTACTCAGGGAGGAGCGCTGAAGCTTTCTTT
CASSYSGRSAEAFF
>NA|TRBD1|TRBJ2-3|TRBV28
TGTGCCAGCATAGGACAGGGGAGCACAGATACGCAGTATTTT
CASIGQGSTDTQYF
>NA|NA|TRBJ1-5|TRBV6-5
TGTGCCAGCAGTTTCTCTCCGGGTCCGGGGCAGCCCCAGCATTTT
CASSFSPGPGQPQHF
>NA|TRBD2|TRBJ2-3|TRBV30
TGTGCCTGGAGTGTTTTAGCGGGAGGTAGGGATACGCAGTATTTT
CAWSVLAGGRDTQYF
>NA|TRBD2|TRBJ2-2|TRBV5-1
TGCGCCAGCAGCTTGGCGGGGGGGCCCGGGGAGCTGTTTTTT
CASSLAGGPGELFF
>NA|TRBD1|TRBJ1-2|TRBV5-4
TGTGCCAGCAGCTTTGACCGACAGGGGGCGCGAAATGGCTACACCTTC
CASSFDRQGARNGYTF
>NA|TRBD2|TRBJ2-1|TRBV18
TGTGCCAGCTCATCCCAAGTAGCGGGACGAAACAATGAGCAGTTCTTC
CASSSQVAGRNNEQFF
>NA|TRBD2|TRBJ2-1|TRBV9
TGTGCCAGCAGCAGGCTAGCGGGAGAAGTTGATGAGCAGTTCTTC
CASSRLAGEVDEQFF
>NA|NA|TRBJ2-3|TRBV6-1
TGTGCCAGCAGCCCAGACTACGTCGATACGCAGTATTTT
CASSPDYVDTQYF
>NA|NA|TRBJ1-1|TRBV7-9
TGTGCCAGCAGCCTCAAAGGAGGGACCACTGAAGCTTTCTTT
CASSLKGGTTEAFF
>NA|NA|TRBJ2-5|TRBV27
TGTGCCAGCAGCGGGAGTAGAGAGACCCAGTACTTC
CASSGSRETQYF
>NA|TRBD1|TRBJ1-5|TRBV6-5
TGTGCCAGCAGTTACTCGAGGTCAGGGGGGCAGCCCCAGCATTTT
CASSYSRSGGQPQHF
>few|TRBD1|TRBJ2-7|TRBV6-1
TGTGCCAGCAAGGACAGGGGGTACGAGCAGTACTTC
CASKDRGYEQYF
>NA|NA|TRBJ1-3|TRBV19
TGTGCCAGCAACGTGGGCAGTACCTCTGGAAACACCATATATTTT
CASNVGSTSGNTIYF
>few|NA|TRBJ2-1|TRBV30
TGTGCCTGGAGTCGAGGGGGTGTCTACAATGAGCAGTTCTTC
CAWSRGGVYNEQFF
>NA|TRBD2|TRBJ2-5|TRBV9
TGTGCCAGCAGCGTAGGGGTAGCGGGAGTCGGTGAGTCCCAGTACTTC
CASSVGVAGVGESQYF
>NA|TRBD2|TRBJ2-2|TRBV13
TGTGCCAGCAGCCCAGGACTAGCCCCCACCGGGGAGCTGTTTTTT
CASSPGLAPTGELFF
>NA|NA|TRBJ1-1|TRBV18
TGTGCCAGCTCACCAGGAGCGGGGACTGAGGTCGAAGCTTTCTTT
CASSPGAGTEVEAFF
>once|NA|TRBJ2-5|TRBV6-5
TGTGCCAGCAGTTATTCCACAGGAGAGACCCAGTACTTC
CASSYSTGETQYF
>NA|TRBD2|TRBJ2-3|TRBV7-9
TGTGCCAGTCGACTAGCGGGAATGAGAGATACGCAGTATTTT
CASRLAGMRDTQYF
>NA|TRBD2|TRBJ2-5|TRBV7-2
TGTGCCAGTTCCTTAAGCGGGAGTCTAGAGACCCAGTACTTC
CASSLSGSLETQYF
>NA|NA|TRBJ2-7|TRBV6-1
TGTGCCAGCAGTGAATTCCCATCCGAGCAGTACTTC
CASSEFPSEQYF
>NA|NA|TRBJ1-1|TRBV21-1
TGTGCCATCCTTTACGGAGGAGGTATGAATACTGAAGCTTTCTTT
CAILYGGGMNTEAFF
>NA|TRBD2|TRBJ2-1|TRBV6-1
TGTGCCAGCAGTGAGGATAGCGGGGTTTACAATGAGCAGTTCTTC
CASSEDSGVYNEQFF
>few|NA|TRBJ1-1|TRBV5-3
TGTGCCAGAAGCTTGTGCGGGCTCAACACTGAAGCTTTCTTT
CARSLCGLNTEAFF
>NA|NA|TRBJ1-2|TRBV5-1
TGCGCCAGCAGCTCCTCGGAGGGCTACACCTTC
CASSSSEGYTF
>once|TRBD2|TRBJ2-5|TRBV7-9
TGTGCCAGCAGCCACCCTGGACTAGCGGGAGAGACCCAGTACTTC
CASSHPGLAGETQYF
>NA|NA|TRBJ2-3|TRBV9
TGTGCCAGCAGCAGCCGACTCACAGATACGCAGTATTTT
CASSSRLTDTQYF